Below are 28 T cell receptor beta chains sequenced from a single sample in a study of molecular identifiers for immune sequencing clone quantification. TCRdb ran MiXCR on the PCR reads and lists one entry per CDR3 protein. The data hold about 32,000 distinct CDR3 sequences, with about 18% observed a single time. The sample comprised naive CD8+ T cells from blood, with Jurkat cell RNA spiked in. As for subset: FACS-sorted CD8+CD4-CCR7+CD45RA+ naive T cells. These receptor sequences come from a human donor in good health. Some libraries in this study had Jurkat cell RNA spiked in.

This clonotype was seen many times. The rearrangement links TRBV4-1 to TRBJ2-7, with 9 positions matching TRBD1. This CDR3 has 13 residues. The V segment lost 4 bases and the J segment 7 bases; nucleotides outside the gene matches: 5. Germline CDR1 reads MGHRA; CDR2 reads YSYEKL. CDR3 amino acids: CASSPDRGWEQYF. The CDR3 DNA reads TGCGCCAGCAGCCCGGACAGGGGCTGGGAGCAGTACTTC.

This clonotype has at least ten counts. The chain employs TRBV20-1 and TRBJ2-7; weak D call: TRBD2 (6 bases). Germline V gene sequence: CDR1 DFQATT, CDR2 SNEGSKA (reference sequence). The CDR3 runs 16 residues. Trimming shortened V by 0 bases and J by 4 bases, and 19 bases separated the two germline ends. CDR3 sequence reads: CSARDLFGQGGYEQYF. DNA for the CDR3: TGCAGTGCTAGAGATCTGTTCGGGCAGGGAGGTTACGAGCAGTACTTC.

This clonotype was detected ten times or more. The V call is TRBV5-1, the J call TRBJ2-7; 11 nucleotides line up with TRBD2. Germline V gene data show CDR1 as SGHRS and CDR2 as YFSETQ. V was clipped by 0 bases and J by 4 bases; unmatched bases: 12. The CDR3 length is 18 residues. CDR3 nucleotide sequence: TGCGCCAGCAGCTTGGAGCCCCCGGGGACTAGCGGAGTTTACGAGCAGTACTTC. Protein: CASSLEPPGTSGVYEQYF. The entire variable domain, with the rest obtained from reference TRBV5-1 and TRBJ2-7, is as follows: KAGVTQTPRYLIKTRGQQVTLSCSPISGHRSVSWYQQTPGQGLQFLFEYFSETQRNKGNFPGRFSGRQFSNSRSEMNVSTLELGDSALYLCASSLEPPGTSGVYEQYFGPGTRLTVT.

This clonotype was found many times. This sequence joins TRBV29-1 and TRBJ2-3, with TRBD1 identical over 7 bases. From germline, CDR1 is SQVTM and CDR2 ANQGSEA. The J segment lost 2 bases and the V segment lost 1 base, leaving 6 bases of the junction unmatched. The CDR3 has 15 amino acids. Here the CDR3 reads CSVEAWDSPTDTQYF. Written as DNA, the CDR3 is TGCAGCGTTGAAGCTTGGGACAGCCCCACAGATACGCAGTATTTT.

Details on this clonotype: This may be a read error: a much more frequent sequence differs by one nucleotide. The genes are TRBV20-1 and TRBJ2-3; maybe TRBD2 (6 bases). Trimming took 3 bases from V and 4 from J, leaving 20 bases between them. Germline CDR1 reads DFQATT; CDR2 reads SNEGSKA (reference sequence). CDR3 length equals 16 residues. As DNA, the CDR3 is TGCAGTGCTAGCCCGGCGCGGCGGGATGTCGCAGATACGCAGTATTTT. Residues: CSASPARRDVADTQYF.

This clonotype was counted a few times. The chain employs TRBV3-1 and TRBJ2-1, with 7 bases identical to TRBD2. The germline gives CDR1 LGHDT, CDR2 YNNKEL (reference sequence). This CDR3 spans 15 amino acids. J was trimmed by 3 bases and V by 5 bases; bases with no gene match: 7. The DNA for the CDR3 is TGTGCCAGCAGCTACCCTAGCGGTATCTACAATGAGCAGTTCTTC. Translated, it gives CASSYPSGIYNEQFF.

This rearrangement joins TRBV7-6 to TRBJ2-1; no firm D call. The germline V gene has CDR1 SGHVS and CDR2 FNYEAQ. V lost 2 bases and J 8 bases, leaving 37 bases between the germline ends. The CDR3 loop spans 22 amino acids. The CDR3 bases are TGTGCCAGCAGCTTAAACTCCTTGCCGTGGTCTCACGAGGAAGAAGGGTTAGATGAGCAGTTCTTC. It yields the protein CASSLNSLPWSHEEEGLDEQFF.

This clonotype was observed a few times. The junction departs from the called germline gene at one end, perhaps through a read error. This chain joins TRBV4-3 and TRBJ2-6; D remains unclear. Germline CDR1 LGHNA, CDR2 YSLEER. The CDR3 runs to 16 residues. Written as DNA, the CDR3 is TGCGCCATCAGCCAAGATCATACCTCTGGGGCCAACGTCCTGACTTTC. Its translation: CAISQDHTSGANVLTF.

This clonotype was picked up many times. This chain uses TRBV15 with TRBJ2-3; D unclear. Looked up from germline, CDR1 is LNHNV and CDR2 is YYDKDF (reference sequence). The CDR3 totals 12 residues. Trimming left V 1 base short and J 5 bases short, with 4 bases between. CDR3 coding DNA: TGTGCCACCAGCAGAGGCCAAGATACGCAGTATTTT. This gives the protein CATSRGQDTQYF.

This clonotype has ten or more counts. The chain has TRBV19 and TRBJ2-3; D uncertain. V was clipped by 3 bases and J by 2 bases, with 12 bases between them. There are 15 residues in the CDR3. CDR1 and CDR2 (germline): LNHDA, SQIVND (reference sequence). The CDR3 loop is CASSIGVTVTDTQYF. In DNA form, the CDR3 reads TGTGCCAGTAGTATTGGGGTCACCGTCACAGATACGCAGTATTTT. The variable domain in full, completed from reference TRBV19 and TRBJ2-3, reads DGGITQSPKYLFRKEGQNVTLSCEQNLNHDAMYWYRQDPGQGLRLIYYSQIVNDFQKGDIAEGYSVSREKKESFPLTVTSAQKNPTAFYLCASSIGVTVTDTQYFGPGTRLTVL.

This clonotype was seen repeatedly, ten times or more. V usage is TRBV4-3 and J usage is TRBJ2-7, with TRBD2 identical over 7 bases. CDR1 LGHNA and CDR2 YSLEER come from the germline V gene. The ends lost 0 bases at V and 5 bases at J; junction bases unmatched: 7. This CDR3 has 15 amino acids. CDR3 loop: CASSQDERESDEQYF. DNA for the CDR3: TGCGCCAGCAGCCAAGACGAGCGGGAATCTGACGAGCAGTACTTC.

Many counts were recorded for this clonotype. The chain has TRBV19 and TRBJ2-3; no firm D call. V dropped 10 bases and J dropped 2 bases, with 7 bases sitting between them. This CDR3 contains 11 residues. Germline V lookup: CDR1 LNHDA, CDR2 SQIVND (reference sequence). Here the CDR3 DNA reads TGTGCCACCGCGACCACAGATACGCAGTATTTT. It translates to CATATTDTQYF.

About this clonotype: A much more abundant neighbour one base away suggests this may be a read error. V gene TRBV7-8 combines with J gene TRBJ2-4; 7 bases agree with TRBD2. This CDR3 comprises 17 residues. Germline V gene lookup returns CDR1 SGHVS and CDR2 FQNEAQ. CDR3 nucleotide sequence: TGTGCCAGCAGCCCCACGACGGCGGGGGTAGCCAGAAACATTCAGTACTTC. This translates into CASSPTTAGVARNIQYF.

About this clonotype itself: This sequence may be a read error, since a much larger clone differs from it by one base. The rearrangement uses TRBV3-1 and TRBJ2-2; D gene ambiguous. The CDR3 is 14 residues long. Deletions cut 4 bases from V and 0 bases from J, with 6 bases between. In germline, CDR1 is LGHDT, CDR2 YNNKEL (reference sequence). The CDR3 coding sequence is TGTGCCAGCAGCCGAGACTCGAACACCGGGGAGCTGTTTTTT. This gives the protein CASSRDSNTGELFF.

Details on this clonotype: A read error may explain this, as a much larger clone is one base away. The chain combines TRBV6-6 with TRBJ2-1; D remains ambiguous. In germline, CDR1 is MNHNY, CDR2 SVGAGI (reference sequence). This CDR3 is built from 14 residues. V gave up 0 bases and J gave up 8 bases, with 11 bases separating them. The CDR3 nucleotides read TGTGCCAGCAGTTACTCCCCGGGCCGGGATGAGCAGTTCTTC. Its protein is CASSYSPGRDEQFF.

This clonotype was found many times. V gene TRBV7-9 combines with J gene TRBJ2-3; D may be TRBD1 (5 bases). CDR1 and CDR2 from the germline V gene are SEHNR and FQNEAQ (reference sequence). The germline V and J ends were trimmed by 5 bases and 12 bases, with 18 bases remaining between them. CDR3 length equals 13 residues. CDR3 sequence (DNA): TGTGCCAGCAGCCCCGGGCCCACCCAGGGACAGTATTTT. Protein sequence: CASSPGPTQGQYF.

This clonotype was seen at least ten times. The chain has TRBV14 and TRBJ2-7; D is unresolved. The CDR3 runs to 12 residues. CDR1 and CDR2 (germline): SGHDN, FVKESK. V gave up 4 bases and J gave up 0 bases, with 4 bases separating them. The CDR3 DNA sequence: TGTGCCAGCAGCCCCACCTCCTACGAGCAGTACTTC. Translation gives CASSPTSYEQYF.

The rearrangement links TRBV12-3 or TRBV12-4 to TRBJ2-1, with D possibly being TRBD2 (6 bases). The CDR3 spans 13 residues. Trimming removed 6 bases at V and 2 bases at J, with 8 bases between. In DNA, the CDR3 is TGTGCCAGCAGCCCGGGAGCCTACAATGAGCAGTTCTTC. Translated, it gives CASSPGAYNEQFF.

Regarding this clonotype: This could be a read error, since a much larger clone is one nucleotide away. V and J are TRBV6-5 and TRBJ2-5, with D perhaps matching TRBD1 (5 bases). The CDR3 has 15 amino acids. CDR1 and CDR2 (germline): MNHEY, SVGAGI. Between the trimmed V and J ends, which lost 10 bases and 1 base, there was a span of 19 bases. CDR3 coding DNA: TGTGCCAACAAGGTGTCCCAGGGTTTCCAAGAGACCCAGTACTTC. Translating gives CANKVSQGFQETQYF.

This clonotype was detected many times. This chain links TRBV27 with TRBJ2-7; 7 bases are shared with TRBD1. After removal of 6 bases from V and 6 bases from J, the junction contained 26 bases not matched to a gene. The germline CDR1 and CDR2 sequences are MNHEY and SMNVEV (reference sequence). The CDR3 spans 19 residues. The CDR3 nucleotides read TGTGCCAGCAGCCCCCTGGCCGTGGACAGGTTGGGTTCCCTCGGCGAGCAGTACTTC. It is translated as CASSPLAVDRLGSLGEQYF.

This clonotype was seen ten or more times. This chain joins TRBV7-9 and TRBJ1-4; D gene ambiguous. The CDR3 length is 17 residues. From germline, CDR1 is SEHNR and CDR2 FQNEAQ (reference sequence). The V gene lost 5 bases and the J gene lost 2 bases, with 18 bases spanning the gap. The CDR3, as DNA: TGTGCCAGCAGCCCCAACGTAGGCTCGGTGACTAATGAAAAACTGTTTTTT. This encodes CASSPNVGSVTNEKLFF. The full variable domain, rest sourced from reference TRBV7-9 and TRBJ1-4, is DTGVSQNPRHKITKRGQNVTFRCDPISEHNRLYWYRQTLGQGPEFLTYFQNEAQLEKSRLLSDRFSAERPKGSFSTLEIQRTEQGDSAMYLCASSPNVGSVTNEKLFFGSGTQLSVL.

This clonotype came up many times. The J gene is TRBJ2-2, the V gene TRBV7-6, with 7 nucleotides matching TRBD1. The trim removed 6 bases at V and 3 bases at J, leaving 7 bases unmatched. The CDR3 is 15 amino acids. Germline V CDR1 and CDR2: SGHVS, FNYEAQ. CDR3 nucleotide sequence: TGTGCCAGCAGTTCACCGGGACAGCACACCGGGGAGCTGTTTTTT. This translates into CASSSPGQHTGELFF.

The chain recombines TRBV6-6 with TRBJ2-5; 9 bases match TRBD2. Trimming took 2 bases from V and 1 from J; bases not matched to a gene: 11. Germline V gene data show CDR1 as MNHNY and CDR2 as SVGAGI (reference sequence). CDR3 length: 18 residues. CDR3 in DNA: TGTGCCAGCAGTTACGATAGCGGGGGACCTGGGGCCCAAGAGACCCAGTACTTC. Translation gives CASSYDSGGPGAQETQYF.

The chain recombines TRBV24-1 with TRBJ2-1; 13 bases align to TRBD2. The V gene end was trimmed by 4 bases and the J gene end by 9 bases; junction bases not matched to a gene: 5. This CDR3 is 15 amino acids long. The germline gives CDR1 KGHDR, CDR2 SFDVKD. The CDR3 nucleotides read TGTGCCACCAGTGAGCGGACTAGCGGGAGCGGTGAGCAGTTCTTC. Translating it yields CATSERTSGSGEQFF.

This clonotype has at least ten counts. The chain has TRBV27 and TRBJ2-7, with D possibly called TRBD1 or TRBD2 (5 bases each). The CDR3 loop spans 15 amino acids. Germline assignment: CDR1 MNHEY and CDR2 SMNVEV (reference sequence). V lost 0 bases and J lost 3, with 12 bases in between. CDR3 sequence: CASSLSGTEYYEQYF. CDR3 coding DNA: TGTGCCAGCAGTTTATCCGGGACGGAATACTACGAGCAGTACTTC.

This clonotype was found many times. The rearrangement links TRBV9 to TRBJ2-3; 7 bases match TRBD2. The germline gives CDR1 SGDLS, CDR2 YYNGEE. The CDR3 spans 17 residues. V shed 0 bases and J 2 bases; nucleotides not matched to a gene: 9. CDR3 nucleotide sequence: TGTGCCAGCAGCGTAGAATCAGCGGGGTATGCCACAGATACGCAGTATTTT. Its protein product is CASSVESAGYATDTQYF.

There are many counts of this clonotype. V and J are TRBV2 and TRBJ2-3; TRBD1 might be the D (5 bases). V shed 6 bases and J shed 1 base, with 8 bases lying between them. This CDR3 contains 13 residues. CDR1 and CDR2 from the germline V gene are SNHLY and FYNNEI. CDR3 residues: CASSLGGTDTQYF. The CDR3 region has the DNA TGTGCCAGCAGCTTAGGGGGCACAGATACGCAGTATTTT.

In this sample, this clonotype turned up many times. The rearrangement joins TRBV7-9 to TRBJ1-5; 8 bases agree with TRBD1. The CDR3 length is 15 residues. V lost 4 bases to trimming and J lost 5 bases; unmatched junction nucleotides: 7. From germline, CDR1 is SEHNR and CDR2 FQNEAQ (reference sequence). CDR3 DNA: TGTGCCAGCAGCTCCGGACAGGGAGGGCATCAGCCCCAGCATTTT. It codes for CASSSGQGGHQPQHF. The variable domain in full, with the rest retrieved from reference TRBV7-9 and TRBJ1-5, is DTGVSQNPRHKITKRGQNVTFRCDPISEHNRLYWYRQTLGQGPEFLTYFQNEAQLEKSRLLSDRFSAERPKGSFSTLEIQRTEQGDSAMYLCASSSGQGGHQPQHFGDGTRLSIL.